Below, 17 T cell receptor beta chains from the same sample are listed, as sequenced in a study of blood T cell repertoires in COVID-19. Sequencing was performed with immunoSEQ multiplex PCR; in TCRdb, only in-frame clones are kept and a portion is missing. The repertoire includes 120,000 to 150,000 clones, approximately 83% of them detected once, and 1.5% to 2% sits in the top ten. Source material: peripheral blood. The receptors stem from a human donor in a cohort sampled during active COVID-19.

V gene TRBV6-1 combines with J gene TRBJ1-2; 9 bases agree with TRBD1. The CDR3 totals 14 residues. The germline gives CDR1 MNHNS, CDR2 SASEGT. V gave up 2 bases and J gave up 6 bases; unmatched junction bases: 4. The CDR3 DNA reads as TGTGCCAGCAGTGAAAGGGGGGACAGGGATGGCTACACCTTC. It codes for CASSERGDRDGYTF.

This clone showed up just once. This chain links TRBV5-1 with TRBJ2-5; the D gene is possibly TRBD1 (6 bases). The CDR3 contains 13 residues. Trimming pared 5 bases from V and 1 base from J, leaving 9 bases between. From germline, CDR1 is SGHRS and CDR2 YFSETQ. The CDR3 region is CASSTRGQETQYF. The CDR3 DNA is TGCGCCAGCAGTACCAGGGGCCAAGAGACCCAGTACTTC.

There are a few counts of this clone. The rearrangement joins TRBV19 to TRBJ1-1, with D perhaps TRBD1 (6 bases). V shed 6 bases and J shed 10 bases, with 15 bases lying between them. The germline gives CDR1 LNHDA, CDR2 SQIVND (reference sequence). This CDR3 spans 12 amino acids. The CDR3 DNA sequence: TGTGCCAGTAGCACTCCACAGGGTAGAGCTTTCTTT. As protein: CASSTPQGRAFF.

The genes are TRBV27 and TRBJ1-1; no reliable D call. The CDR3 loop spans 14 amino acids. Trimming cost V 2 bases and J 2 bases, with 9 bases left between them. Looked up from germline, CDR1 is MNHEY and CDR2 is SMNVEV (reference sequence). DNA for the CDR3: TGTGCCAGCAGTTTACACCTATATAACACTGAAGCTTTCTTT. Translating gives CASSLHLYNTEAFF.

This clone was seen a single time. The V gene is TRBV7-3, the J gene TRBJ2-6; D ambiguous. This CDR3 spans 15 amino acids. In germline, CDR1 is SGHTA, CDR2 FQGTGA. Trimming took 5 bases from V and 3 from J, leaving 11 bases between them. The CDR3 loop is CASSPDSHGANVLTF. The CDR3 nucleotides read TGTGCCAGCAGCCCCGACTCACATGGGGCCAACGTCCTGACTTTC.

The sample holds a few counts of this clone. The chain carries TRBV28 and TRBJ2-4; 9 positions match TRBD1. This CDR3 spans 18 amino acids. The V and J ends lost 3 bases and 7 bases, in that order; junction bases with no gene match: 16. Germline-derived CDR1 and CDR2 are MDHEN and SYDVKM. The CDR3 coding sequence is TGTGCCAGCAGTTTCACCGGGACAGGGAAAGGTGCGTGGAACATTCAGTACTTC. Translating it yields CASSFTGTGKGAWNIQYF.

The V call is TRBV28, the J call TRBJ2-4; 7 bases are shared with TRBD1. Germline loops: CDR1 MDHEN, CDR2 SYDVKM. This CDR3 spans 14 amino acids. The ends lost 6 bases at V and 7 bases at J; junction bases unmatched: 9. CDR3 bases: TGTGCCAGCAGCCCGAGACAGGGAGTTAACATTCAGTACTTC. Its translation: CASSPRQGVNIQYF.

This clone was seen more than once but under ten times. V gene TRBV5-4 combines with J gene TRBJ1-4, with 10 bases aligning to TRBD1. V dropped 4 bases and J dropped 8; count of bases not matched to a gene: 5. Germline V CDR1 and CDR2: SGHNT, YYREEE (reference sequence). The CDR3 runs 14 residues. The CDR3 nucleotides read TGTGCCAGCAGCATAGACAGGGGGCGAGAAAAACTGTTTTTT. Translation: CASSIDRGREKLFF.

This clone came up once. The rearrangement uses TRBV4-2 and TRBJ2-1; maybe TRBD2 (6 bases). The CDR3 runs to 15 residues. V gave up 1 base and J gave up 8 bases, with 15 bases separating them. In germline, CDR1 is LGHNA, CDR2 YNFKEQ. The CDR3 DNA sequence: TGTGCCAGCAGCCAAGTCTTAGCGGAAGTCTATGAGCAGTTCTTC. Residues: CASSQVLAEVYEQFF.

V gene TRBV3-1 (or the pseudogene TRBV3-2) combines with J gene TRBJ1-6; TRBD1 might be the D (5 bases). CDR1 is LGHDT and CDR2 is YNNKEL in the germline V gene (reference sequence). Between the trimmed V and J ends, which lost 6 bases and 6 bases, there was a span of 9 bases. The CDR3 has 13 amino acids. CDR3: CASRQGFNSPLHF. CDR3 DNA: TGTGCCAGCAGGCAGGGCTTTAATTCACCCCTCCACTTT.

The chain is built from TRBV4-3 and TRBJ2-7; possibly TRBD1 for D (5 bases). Trimming took off 0 bases at V and 2 bases at J, with 11 bases between the two ends. This CDR3 spans 15 amino acids. The germline V gene encodes CDR1 LGHNA and CDR2 YSLEER. The DNA of the CDR3 is TGCGCCAGCAGCCAAGATCCCGGACACACCTACGAGCAGTACTTC. It codes for CASSQDPGHTYEQYF.

The CDR3 is CASSLVSSGGPETQYF. As DNA, the CDR3 is TGCGCCAGCAGCTTGGTTTCATCGGGGGGGCCAGAGACCCAGTACTTC. J is TRBJ2-5 and V is TRBV5-1, with TRBD2 identical over 8 bases. Per germline, CDR1 SGHRS and CDR2 YFSETQ. V shed 0 bases and J 4 bases; nucleotides not matched to a gene: 8. This CDR3 has 16 amino acids.

The V gene is TRBV9, the J gene TRBJ2-1; 11 bases match TRBD2. CDR3 length: 15 amino acids. Germline V gives CDR1 SGDLS, CDR2 YYNGEE. Trimming removed 4 bases from V and 4 bases from J; junction bases left unmatched: 4. The chain's CDR3 is CASSPRLAGYNEQFF. For the CDR3, the DNA is TGTGCCAGCAGCCCGCGACTAGCGGGGTACAATGAGCAGTTCTTC.

The chain recombines TRBV9 with TRBJ1-2; 11 positions agree with TRBD1. Trimming at V came to 4 bases and at J to 4 bases, leaving 6 bases not matched to a gene. Looked up from germline, CDR1 is SGDLS and CDR2 is YYNGEE. The CDR3 has 15 residues. This chain's CDR3 is CASSPGQGAAYGYTF. DNA for the CDR3: TGTGCCAGCAGCCCAGGACAGGGGGCGGCCTATGGCTACACCTTC.

The chain employs TRBV24-1 and TRBJ2-1; 9 positions match TRBD1. In germline, CDR1 is KGHDR, CDR2 SFDVKD. The CDR3 extends over 13 amino acids. V shed 12 bases, J shed 8 bases, and the junction held 10 bases outside the gene matches. This chain's CDR3 is CAVTGGGKYEQFF. The CDR3 coding sequence is TGTGCCGTTACAGGGGGCGGCAAGTATGAGCAGTTCTTC.

The chain recombines TRBV6-2 or TRBV6-3 with TRBJ1-5; a possible D gene is TRBD1 (6 bases). Deletions cut 3 bases from V and 2 bases from J, with 17 bases between. Germline V gene sequence: CDR1 MNHEY, CDR2 SVGEGT. The CDR3 is made up of 17 amino acids. CDR3 nucleotide sequence: TGTGCCAGCAGTTATCCACCACCGGGACAAGGCAATCAGCCCCAGCATTTT. Encoded protein: CASSYPPPGQGNQPQHF.

A few counts support this clone. The chain carries TRBV7-6 and TRBJ2-3, with TRBD2 matching over 8 bases. The CDR3 sequence is 15 residues long. V shed 4 bases, J shed 5 bases, and the junction held 8 bases outside the gene matches. The V gene's germline CDR1 is SGHVS and CDR2 FNYEAQ. The CDR3 is CASSWSAGAGDTQYF. The CDR3 nucleotides are TGTGCCAGCAGCTGGTCAGCGGGAGCGGGAGATACGCAGTATTTT.